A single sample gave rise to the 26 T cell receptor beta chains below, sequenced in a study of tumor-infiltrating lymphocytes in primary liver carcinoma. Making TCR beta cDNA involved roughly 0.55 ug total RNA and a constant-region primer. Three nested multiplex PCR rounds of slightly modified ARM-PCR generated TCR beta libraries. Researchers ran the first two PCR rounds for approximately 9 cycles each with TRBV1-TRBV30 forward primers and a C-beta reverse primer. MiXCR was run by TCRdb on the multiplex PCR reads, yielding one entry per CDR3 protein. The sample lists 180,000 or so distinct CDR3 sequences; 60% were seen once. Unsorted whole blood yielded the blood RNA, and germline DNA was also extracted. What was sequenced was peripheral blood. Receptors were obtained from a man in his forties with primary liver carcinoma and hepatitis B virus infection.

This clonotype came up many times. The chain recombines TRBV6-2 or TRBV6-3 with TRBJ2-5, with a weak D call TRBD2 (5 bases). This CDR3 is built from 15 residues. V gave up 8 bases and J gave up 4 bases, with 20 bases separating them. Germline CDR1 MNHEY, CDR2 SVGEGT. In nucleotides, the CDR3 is TGTGCCAGCGCCCCCATTTCAACTAGTTCAGAGACCCAGTACTTC. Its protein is CASAPISTSSETQYF.

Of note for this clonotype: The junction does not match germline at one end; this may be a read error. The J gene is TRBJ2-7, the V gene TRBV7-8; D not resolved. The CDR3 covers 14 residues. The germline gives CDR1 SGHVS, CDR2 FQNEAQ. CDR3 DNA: TGCGCCAGCAGCTTAGAGATAAGCTTCTACGAGCAATACTTC. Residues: CASSLEISFYEQYF.

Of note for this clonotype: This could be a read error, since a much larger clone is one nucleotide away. The CDR3 reads CASSLTSGDYEHYF. CDR3 in DNA: TGTGCCAGCAGCTTAACTAGCGGGGACTACGAGCATTACTTC. This chain uses TRBV5-5 with TRBJ2-7; 10 bases map to TRBD2. CDR1 is SGHKS and CDR2 is YYEKEE in the germline V gene (reference sequence). The CDR3 runs to 14 residues.

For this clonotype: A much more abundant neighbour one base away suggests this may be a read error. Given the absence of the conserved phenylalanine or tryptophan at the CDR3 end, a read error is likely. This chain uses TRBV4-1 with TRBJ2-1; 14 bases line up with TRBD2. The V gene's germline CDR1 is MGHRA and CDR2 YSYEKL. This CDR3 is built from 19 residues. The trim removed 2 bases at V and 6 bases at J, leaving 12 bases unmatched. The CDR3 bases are TGCGCCAGCAGCCAAAAGGGACTAGCGGGAGCTAGGGCCCTCAATGAGCAGTTCTTA. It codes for CASSQKGLAGARALNEQFL.

The CDR3, as DNA: TGTGTCGGCAGCTTAGAGCCGGGCCCCTACGAGCAGTACTTC. As protein: CVGSLEPGPYEQYF. The V and J genes are TRBV11-2 and TRBJ2-7, with D unresolved. CDR3 length: 14 amino acids. CDR1 is SGHAT and CDR2 is FQNNGV in the germline V gene.

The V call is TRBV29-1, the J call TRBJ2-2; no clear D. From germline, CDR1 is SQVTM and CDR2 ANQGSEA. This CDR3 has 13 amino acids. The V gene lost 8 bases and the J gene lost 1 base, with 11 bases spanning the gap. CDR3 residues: CSMNGENTGELFF. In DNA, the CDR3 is TGCAGCATGAATGGGGAGAACACCGGGGAGCTGTTTTTT.

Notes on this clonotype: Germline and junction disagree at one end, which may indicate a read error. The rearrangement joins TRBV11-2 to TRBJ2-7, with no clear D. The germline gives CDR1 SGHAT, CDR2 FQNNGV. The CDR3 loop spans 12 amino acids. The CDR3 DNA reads TGTGCCAGCAGCTCCCTTAAGAACGAGCAATACTTC. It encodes CASSSLKNEQYF.

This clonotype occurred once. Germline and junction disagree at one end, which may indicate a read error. In DNA, the CDR3 is TGTGCCAGCAGTTCGGGTGGCACAGATATGCAGTATTTT. This gives the protein CASSSGGTDMQYF. V gene TRBV12-3 or TRBV12-4 combines with J gene TRBJ2-3; no reliable D call. The CDR3 spans 13 residues.

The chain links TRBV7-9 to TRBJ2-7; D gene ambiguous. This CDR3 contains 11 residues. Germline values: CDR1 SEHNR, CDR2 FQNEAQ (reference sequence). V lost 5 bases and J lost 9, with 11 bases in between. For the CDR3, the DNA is TGTGCCAGCAGCAGGGATGTTGGGCAGTACTTC. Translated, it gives CASSRDVGQYF.

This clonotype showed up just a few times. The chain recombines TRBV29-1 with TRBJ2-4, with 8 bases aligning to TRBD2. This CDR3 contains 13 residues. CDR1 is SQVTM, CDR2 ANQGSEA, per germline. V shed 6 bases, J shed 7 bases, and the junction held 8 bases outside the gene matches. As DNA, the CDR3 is TGCAGCGTACTAGCGGTCATTGCGAACATTCAGTACTTC. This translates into CSVLAVIANIQYF.

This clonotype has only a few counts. The CDR3 reads CASMFGSNQPQHF. The CDR3 nucleotides are TGTGCCAGCATGTTTGGAAGCAATCAGCCCCAGCATTTT. The rearrangement joins TRBV6-6 to TRBJ1-5; D is undetermined. Trimming removed 7 bases from V and 1 base from J, with 8 bases in between. Germline CDR1 and CDR2: MNHNY and SVGAGI (reference sequence). This CDR3 has 13 amino acids.

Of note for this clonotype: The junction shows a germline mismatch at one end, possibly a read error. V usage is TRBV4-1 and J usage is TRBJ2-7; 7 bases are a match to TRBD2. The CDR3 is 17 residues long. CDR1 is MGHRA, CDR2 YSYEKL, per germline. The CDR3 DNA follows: TGCGCCAGCAGCCAACTGGGAGAAACTGGCGGGAGCTACGAGCGGTACTTC. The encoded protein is CASSQLGETGGSYERYF.

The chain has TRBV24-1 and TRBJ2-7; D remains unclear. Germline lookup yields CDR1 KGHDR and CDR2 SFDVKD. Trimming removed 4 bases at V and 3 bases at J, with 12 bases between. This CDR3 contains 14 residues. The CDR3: CATSDPSAGYEQYF. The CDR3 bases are TGTGCCACCAGTGACCCCTCAGCTGGCTACGAGCAGTACTTC.

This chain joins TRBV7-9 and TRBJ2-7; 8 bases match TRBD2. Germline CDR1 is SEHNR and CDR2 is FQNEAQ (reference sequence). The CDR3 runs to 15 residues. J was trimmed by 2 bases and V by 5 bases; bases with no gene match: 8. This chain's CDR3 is CASSPQLAVTYEQYF. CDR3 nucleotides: TGTGCCAGCAGCCCCCAACTAGCGGTTACCTACGAGCAGTACTTC.

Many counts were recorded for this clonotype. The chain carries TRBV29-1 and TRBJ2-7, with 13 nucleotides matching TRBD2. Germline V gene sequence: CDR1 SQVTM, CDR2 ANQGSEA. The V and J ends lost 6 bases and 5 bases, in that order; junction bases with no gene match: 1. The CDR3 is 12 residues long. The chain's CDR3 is CSVTSGGNEQYF. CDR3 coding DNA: TGCAGCGTGACTAGCGGGGGGAACGAGCAGTACTTC.

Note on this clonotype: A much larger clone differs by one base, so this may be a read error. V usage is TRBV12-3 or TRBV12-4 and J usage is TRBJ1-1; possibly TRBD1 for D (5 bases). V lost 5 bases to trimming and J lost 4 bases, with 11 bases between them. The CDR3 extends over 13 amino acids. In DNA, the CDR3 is TGTGCCAGCAGTCGGGGCATGGGCACTGAAGCTTTCTTT. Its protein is CASSRGMGTEAFF.

The CDR3: CASRRRTWDVSNQPQHF. CDR3 coding DNA: TGTGCCAGCCGGCGCCGGACATGGGATGTTAGCAATCAGCCCCAGCATTTT. The chain links TRBV28 to TRBJ1-5, with TRBD1 as a possible D gene (5 bases). V lost 8 bases to trimming and J lost 0 bases, with 20 bases between them. The CDR3 totals 17 residues. Germline V gives CDR1 MDHEN, CDR2 SYDVKM.

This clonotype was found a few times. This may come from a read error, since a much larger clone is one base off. The CDR3 loop is CASSKPPGQDTQYF. The DNA for the CDR3 is TGTGCCAGCAGCAAACCACCGGGTCAAGATACGCAGTATTTT. The genes are TRBV11-2 and TRBJ2-3; unclear D gene. CDR3 length: 14 residues. Per the germline V gene, CDR1 is SGHAT and CDR2 is FQNNGV. V was clipped by 5 bases and J by 5 bases, with 14 bases between them.

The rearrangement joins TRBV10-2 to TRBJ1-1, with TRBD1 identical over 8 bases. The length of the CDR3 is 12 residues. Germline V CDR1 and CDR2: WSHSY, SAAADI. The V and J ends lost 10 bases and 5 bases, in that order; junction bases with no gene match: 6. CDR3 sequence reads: CAIGQGGTEAFF. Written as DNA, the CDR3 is TGCGCCATTGGACAGGGAGGGACTGAAGCTTTCTTT.

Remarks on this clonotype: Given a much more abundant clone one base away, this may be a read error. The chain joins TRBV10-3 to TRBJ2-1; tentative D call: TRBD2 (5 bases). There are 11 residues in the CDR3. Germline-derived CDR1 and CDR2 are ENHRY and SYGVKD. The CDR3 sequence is CASSERAEQFF. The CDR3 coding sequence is TGTGCCAGCAGTGAGAGGGCAGAGCAGTTCTTC.

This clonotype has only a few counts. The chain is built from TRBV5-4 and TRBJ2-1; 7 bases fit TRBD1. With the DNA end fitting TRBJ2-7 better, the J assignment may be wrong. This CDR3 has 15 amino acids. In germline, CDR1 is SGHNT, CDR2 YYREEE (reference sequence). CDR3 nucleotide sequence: TGTGCCAGCAGCGACCGCAGGGGGTCGGGGAATGAGCAGTACTTC. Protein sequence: CASSDRRGSGNEQYF.

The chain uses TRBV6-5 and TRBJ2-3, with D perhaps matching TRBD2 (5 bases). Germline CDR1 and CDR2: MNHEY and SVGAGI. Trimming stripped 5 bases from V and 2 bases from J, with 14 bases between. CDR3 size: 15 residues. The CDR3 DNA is TGTGCCAGCAGTAACCCGGGAAGCCACACAGATACGCAGTATTTT. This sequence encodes CASSNPGSHTDTQYF.

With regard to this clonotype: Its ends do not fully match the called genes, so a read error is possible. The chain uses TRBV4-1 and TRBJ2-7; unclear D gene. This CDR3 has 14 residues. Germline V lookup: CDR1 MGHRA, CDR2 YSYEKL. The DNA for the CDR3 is TGCGCCTGCAGCCTCACAGTGAACTCCTACGAGCAGTACTTC. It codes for CACSLTVNSYEQYF.

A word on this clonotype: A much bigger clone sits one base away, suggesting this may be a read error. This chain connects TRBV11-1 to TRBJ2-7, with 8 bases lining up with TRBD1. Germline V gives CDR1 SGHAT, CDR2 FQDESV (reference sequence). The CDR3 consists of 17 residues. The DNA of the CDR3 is TGTACCAGCAGCTTAGCGCGGCAGGGGGCGTTATCCTACGAGCAGTACTTC. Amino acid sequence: CTSSLARQGALSYEQYF.

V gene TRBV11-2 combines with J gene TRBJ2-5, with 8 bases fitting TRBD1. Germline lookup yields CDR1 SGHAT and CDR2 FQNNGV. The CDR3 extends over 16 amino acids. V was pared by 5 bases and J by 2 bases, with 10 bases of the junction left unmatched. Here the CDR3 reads CASSPGTGRAQETQYF. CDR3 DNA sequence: TGTGCCAGCAGCCCAGGGACAGGTCGGGCGCAAGAGACCCAGTACTTC.

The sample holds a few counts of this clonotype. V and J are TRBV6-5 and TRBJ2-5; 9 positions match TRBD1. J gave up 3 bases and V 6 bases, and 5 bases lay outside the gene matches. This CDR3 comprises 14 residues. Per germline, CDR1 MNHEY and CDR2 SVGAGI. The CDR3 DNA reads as TGTGCCAGCAGGCGGACAGGGGAGAAAGAGACCCAGTACTTC. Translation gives CASRRTGEKETQYF.